The 16 T cell receptor beta chains below were found in one sample sequenced in a study of blood T cell repertoires in COVID-19. The protocol was immunoSEQ multiplex PCR, while the TCRdb copy is restricted to in-frame clones and leaves out a portion. The sample lists roughly 130,000 clones, approximately 88% occurring once. Sequencing was performed on peripheral blood. All receptors come from a man between 60 and 75 years old with active or convalescent COVID-19.

The chain couples TRBV7-6 to TRBJ1-2; 8 nucleotides align to TRBD1. Germline V CDR1 and CDR2: SGHVS, FNYEAQ. This CDR3 spans 17 amino acids. V dropped 0 bases and J dropped 4; count of bases not matched to a gene: 10. CDR3 sequence reads: CASSLASAGGGGYGYTF. DNA of the CDR3: TGTGCCAGCAGCTTAGCTTCGGCAGGGGGCGGTGGCTATGGCTACACCTTC.

The chain is built from TRBV6-5 and TRBJ2-3; possibly TRBD1 for D (6 bases). V lost 5 bases and J 8 bases, leaving 11 bases between the germline ends. The CDR3 is made up of 12 amino acids. Looked up from germline, CDR1 is MNHEY and CDR2 is SVGAGI. The CDR3 sequence is CASSPEQGTQYF. As DNA, the CDR3 is TGTGCCAGCAGTCCGGAACAGGGTACGCAGTATTTT.

As for this clone: Distinct nucleotide sequences in the sample also encode this CDR3. CDR3 in amino acids: CATSEPGTGEETQYF. DNA for the CDR3: TGTGCCACCAGTGAACCCGGGACAGGGGAAGAGACCCAGTACTTC. The chain is built from TRBV24-1 and TRBJ2-5; 10 bases line up with TRBD1. Trimming at V came to 4 bases and at J to 3 bases, leaving 4 bases not matched to a gene. Germline V gives CDR1 KGHDR, CDR2 SFDVKD. This CDR3 has 15 amino acids.

V is TRBV19 and J is TRBJ2-6; 12 bases agree with TRBD1. The CDR3 runs 18 residues. The V and J ends lost 3 bases and 3 bases, in that order; junction bases with no gene match: 6. The germline gives CDR1 LNHDA, CDR2 SQIVND (reference sequence). The CDR3: CASSMWDRGRGGANVLTF. The DNA for the CDR3 is TGTGCCAGTAGTATGTGGGACAGGGGGCGAGGTGGGGCCAACGTCCTGACTTTC.

The gene calls are TRBV29-1 and TRBJ1-5; D ambiguous. The CDR3 sequence is 12 residues long. The germline CDR1 and CDR2 sequences are SQVTM and ANQGSEA. Trimming removed 4 bases at V and 0 bases at J, with 4 bases between. The DNA of the CDR3 is TGCAGCGTTGGACATAGCAATCAGCCCCAGCATTTT. Translating it yields CSVGHSNQPQHF.

This chain joins TRBV28 and TRBJ2-7, with 8 bases that match TRBD1. The CDR3 contains 14 residues. Per germline, CDR1 MDHEN and CDR2 SYDVKM. V shed 8 bases, J shed 3 bases, and the junction held 9 bases outside the gene matches. The DNA of the CDR3 is TGTGCCAGCGCCGCCGGGACAGGCTACTACGAGCAGTACTTC. This gives the protein CASAAGTGYYEQYF.

The chain uses TRBV19 and TRBJ1-5; D is unclear. Germline V gives CDR1 LNHDA, CDR2 SQIVND (reference sequence). V lost 5 bases, J lost 4 bases, and 6 bases lay in between. The CDR3 extends over 12 amino acids. The CDR3 nucleotides read TGTGCCAGTAGTTTCCTTAATCAGCCCCAGCATTTT. As protein: CASSFLNQPQHF.

This clone came up a few times. The chain is built from TRBV5-1 and TRBJ1-2; 8 bases map to TRBD1. The CDR3 has 14 residues. Per the germline V gene, CDR1 is SGHRS and CDR2 is YFSETQ. The J segment lost 6 bases and the V segment lost 5 bases, leaving 9 bases of the junction unmatched. CDR3 loop: CASRPGQVFDGYTF. The CDR3 DNA is TGCGCCAGCAGACCGGGACAGGTGTTTGATGGCTACACCTTC.

This clone was counted a single time. The chain uses TRBV19 and TRBJ2-7, with a tentative D call TRBD1 (5 bases). This CDR3 region has 14 residues. The germline V gene has CDR1 LNHDA and CDR2 SQIVND (reference sequence). The V end lost 3 bases, the J end lost 2 bases, and 11 bases lay between the germline ends. This chain's CDR3 is CASSMQSRAYEQYF. The CDR3, as DNA: TGTGCCAGTAGTATGCAAAGCAGGGCCTACGAGCAGTACTTC. The complete variable domain, with remaining parts taken from reference TRBV19 and TRBJ2-7, reads DGGITQSPKYLFRKEGQNVTLSCEQNLNHDAMYWYRQDPGQGLRLIYYSQIVNDFQKGDIAEGYSVSREKKESFPLTVTSAQKNPTAFYLCASSMQSRAYEQYFGPGTRLTVT.

V usage is TRBV28 and J usage is TRBJ1-2, with a possible D match to TRBD1 (5 bases). The CDR3 spans 15 residues. Trimming removed 8 bases at V and 4 bases at J, with 20 bases between. Germline CDR1 MDHEN, CDR2 SYDVKM. The CDR3 coding sequence is TGTGCCAGCGGCGGCAAAGGGGCTCAGGGCTATGGCTACACCTTC. Translation: CASGGKGAQGYGYTF.

The J gene is TRBJ2-1, the V gene TRBV27; a possible D gene is TRBD2 (6 bases). The CDR3 has 13 residues. With 4 bases removed from V and 4 bases from J, the gap between germline ends came to 8 bases. Germline assignment: CDR1 MNHEY and CDR2 SMNVEV (reference sequence). The CDR3 sequence: CASSWRGYNEQFF. The DNA for the CDR3 is TGTGCCAGCAGTTGGCGGGGTTACAATGAGCAGTTCTTC.

V usage is TRBV9 and J usage is TRBJ1-5; D gene ambiguous. The germline V gene has CDR1 SGDLS and CDR2 YYNGEE. The CDR3 has 14 residues. The germline V and J ends were trimmed by 0 bases and 1 base, with 5 bases remaining between them. The CDR3 sequence: CASSVGASNQPQHF. The DNA of the CDR3 is TGTGCCAGCAGCGTAGGGGCCAGCAATCAGCCCCAGCATTTT.

The chain employs TRBV6-5 and TRBJ2-7; 7 bases are a match to TRBD2. The CDR3 runs to 14 residues. Germline loops: CDR1 MNHEY, CDR2 SVGAGI. Unmatched junction bases numbered 8, after V lost 2 bases and J lost 7 bases. The CDR3 bases are TGTGCCAGCAGTTACGGACTAGTCCTGGGAGAGCAGTACTTC. Its protein is CASSYGLVLGEQYF.

The V call is TRBV5-6, the J call TRBJ1-5; maybe TRBD1 (5 bases). Trimming removed 3 bases at V and 3 bases at J, with 10 bases between. This CDR3 spans 14 amino acids. CDR1 SGHDT and CDR2 YYEEEE come from the germline V gene. In nucleotides, the CDR3 is TGTGCCAGCAGCTCGACAGCATTCAATCAGCCCCAGCATTTT. Protein product: CASSSTAFNQPQHF.

The chain has TRBV7-9 and TRBJ2-5; no reliable D call. Trimming shortened V by 1 base and J by 2 bases, and 8 bases separated the two germline ends. Germline assignment: CDR1 SEHNR and CDR2 FQNEAQ (reference sequence). This CDR3 is 14 amino acids long. The CDR3 loop is CASSLDWRQETQYF. CDR3 bases: TGTGCCAGCAGCTTAGATTGGCGGCAAGAGACCCAGTACTTC.

As DNA, the CDR3 is TGTGCCAGCAGCGTAGGAGAGGGCCAAGAGACCCAGTACTTC. The encoded protein is CASSVGEGQETQYF. The gene calls are TRBV9 and TRBJ2-5; D possibly corresponds to TRBD2 (5 bases). The CDR3 contains 14 residues. The V and J ends lost 0 bases and 1 base respectively, with 7 bases between them. Germline V CDR1 and CDR2: SGDLS, YYNGEE.